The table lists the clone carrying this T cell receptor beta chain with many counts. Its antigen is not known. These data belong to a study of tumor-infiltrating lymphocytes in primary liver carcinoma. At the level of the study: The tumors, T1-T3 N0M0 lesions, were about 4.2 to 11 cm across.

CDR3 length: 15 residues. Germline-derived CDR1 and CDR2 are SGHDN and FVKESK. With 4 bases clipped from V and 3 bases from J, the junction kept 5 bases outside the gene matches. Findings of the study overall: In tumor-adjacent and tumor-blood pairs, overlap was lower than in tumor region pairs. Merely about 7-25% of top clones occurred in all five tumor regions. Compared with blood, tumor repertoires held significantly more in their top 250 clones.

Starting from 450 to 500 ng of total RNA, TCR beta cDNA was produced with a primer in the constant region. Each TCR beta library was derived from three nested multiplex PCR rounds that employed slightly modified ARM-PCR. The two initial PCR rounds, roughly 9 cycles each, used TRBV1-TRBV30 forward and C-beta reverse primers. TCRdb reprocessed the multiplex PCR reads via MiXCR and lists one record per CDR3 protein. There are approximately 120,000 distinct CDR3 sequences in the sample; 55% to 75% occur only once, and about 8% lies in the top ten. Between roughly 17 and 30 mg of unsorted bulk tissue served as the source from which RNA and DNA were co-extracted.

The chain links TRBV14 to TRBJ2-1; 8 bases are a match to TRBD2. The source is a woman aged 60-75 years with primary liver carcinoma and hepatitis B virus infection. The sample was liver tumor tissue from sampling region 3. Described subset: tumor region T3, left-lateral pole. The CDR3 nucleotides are TGTGCCAGCAGCCCGCAAGGGACTAGCTACAATGAGCAGTTCTTC. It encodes CASSPQGTSYNEQFF.